The rows below give T cell receptor beta chains drawn from one sample of a study of control samples from healthy donors and cancer patients. Profiled with immunoSEQ multiplex PCR; TCRdb holds only in-frame clones, not every one. The table has 73,000 or so clones, about 90% seen once. Sequenced sample: blood. The receptors shown here come from a woman between 50 and 59 years old in good health. The CDR3 runs from the conserved cysteine through the conserved F or W. The D gene is left open where the match is weak. Rows give clone size only sometimes, using once, few, many, or a class for an expanded clone.

J | size | D | V | DNA | CDR3
TRBJ1-1 | NA | TRBD1 | TRBV24-1 | TGTGCCACCAGTGACCCCGGACAGGGTCGGGCTTTCTTT | CATSDPGQGRAFF
TRBJ2-7 | NA | TRBD1 | TRBV25-1 | TGTGCCATTCCGGGACAGCCCTACGAGCAGTACTTC | CAIPGQPYEQYF
TRBJ2-1 | NA | TRBD1 | TRBV23-1 | TGCGCCAGCAGCCACACACCAAGGGACAGACCAGGGGCCAATGAGCAGTTCTTC | CASSHTPRDRPGANEQFF
TRBJ2-5 | NA | TRBD2 | TRBV27 | TGTGCCTCCCACGACCCCGGGAGGCCCAAGACCCAGTACTTC | CASHDPGRPKTQYF
TRBJ1-2 | NA | NA | TRBV5-8 | TGTGCCAGCAGCTTGGTGTTCAAGTTCGTCGGGGTTCACGGCTACACCTTC | CASSLVFKFVGVHGYTF
TRBJ1-2 | NA | NA | TRBV18 | TGTGCCAGCTCACCAACACAGGGAAACTATGGCTACACCTTC | CASSPTQGNYGYTF
TRBJ2-5 | once | NA | TRBV6-1 | TGTGCCAGCAGTGAATCACATAACATCGTCCAGGGGGGGACCCAGTACTTC | CASSESHNIVQGGTQYF
TRBJ2-7 | NA | TRBD2 | TRBV5-4 | TGTGCCAGCAGCTCCTTGGGGGGGGCCTACGAGCAGTACTTC | CASSSLGGAYEQYF
TRBJ2-6 | NA | NA | TRBV2 | TGTGCCAGCAGCGCCTGGAGCGGAGCCTCTGGGGCCAACGTCCTGACTTTC | CASSAWSGASGANVLTF
TRBJ2-2 | NA | NA | TRBV27 | TGTGCCAGCAGTTCCTTAGGTATAGACACCGGGGAGCTGTTTTTT | CASSSLGIDTGELFF
TRBJ2-5 | NA | TRBD1 | TRBV5-4 | TGTGCCAGCAGCCCCGGTGCAGGGGGCCGATTGGAGACCCAGTACTTC | CASSPGAGGRLETQYF
TRBJ1-1 | NA | NA | TRBV18 | TGTGCCAGCTCACCGCTGACCCCGGGACAGAACACTGAAGCTTTCTTT | CASSPLTPGQNTEAFF
TRBJ2-3 | NA | TRBD2 | TRBV16 | TGTGCCAGCAGCCCCGGACTAGCGACAGATACGCAGTATTTT | CASSPGLATDTQYF
TRBJ2-1 | NA | TRBD2 | TRBV4-1 | TGCGCCAGCAGCCGGGGGGGTTTGGTCCTCCTGGGCAATGAGCAGTTCTTC | CASSRGGLVLLGNEQFF
TRBJ1-5 | NA | NA | TRBV19 | TGTGCCAGTAGTTTACCGGGACTACCTACCCGTTGGCAGCCCCAGCATTTT | CASSLPGLPTRWQPQHF
TRBJ2-3 | NA | NA | TRBV2 | TGTGCCAGCAGACCCGGGACAGGGGAATGGACTAGCGCGACAGATACGCAGTATTTT | CASRPGTGEWTSATDTQYF
TRBJ1-6 | NA | TRBD1 | TRBV4-2 | TGTGCCAGCAATAGAAGACAGGGTGTGGGAGATTCACCCCTCCACTTT | CASNRRQGVGDSPLHF
TRBJ2-1 | NA | TRBD2 | TRBV7-7 | TGTGCTAGCAGCTTAGGTAGCGGGATCTCCAATGAGCAGTTCTTC | CASSLGSGISNEQFF
TRBJ1-2 | NA | TRBD1 | TRBV4-1 | TGCGCCAGCAGCTTCCGACAGGGATCTAACTATGGCTACACCTTC | CASSFRQGSNYGYTF
TRBJ2-5 | NA | TRBD2 | TRBV27 | TGTGCCAGCAGTTTATGGGGACTAGCGGGAGGGCCGGAGACCCAGTACTTC | CASSLWGLAGGPETQYF
TRBJ2-5 | NA | NA | TRBV9 | TGTGCCAGCAGCGTAGGGCTATCAGGAGAGACCCAGTACTTC | CASSVGLSGETQYF
TRBJ2-5 | NA | NA | TRBV30 | TGTGCCTGGAGTTCCCCTGGTGTGGCGGGCGGAAAGACCCAGTACTTC | CAWSSPGVAGGKTQYF
TRBJ2-7 | NA | TRBD2 | TRBV20-1 | TGCAGTGCTAGTCGGCTAGCGGGAGTTGTTAACGAGCAGTACTTC | CSASRLAGVVNEQYF
TRBJ2-5 | NA | TRBD1 | TRBV28 | TGTGCCAGCAGTCCAATTACCGGGTCCGGGACAGAGACCCAAGAGACCCAGTACTTC | CASSPITGSGTETQETQYF
TRBJ1-1 | NA | NA | TRBV5-4 | TGTGCCAGCAGCAAGCTTGGTACGGGACTTAACACTGAAGCTTTCTTT | CASSKLGTGLNTEAFF
TRBJ2-7 | NA | TRBD1 | TRBV15 | TGTGCCACCAGCAGATCGACAGGGGGGAAATACGAGCAGTACTTC | CATSRSTGGKYEQYF
TRBJ1-2 | NA | NA | TRBV19 | TGTGCCAGTAGTATATCGGGGGTAATCCCTTATGGCTACACCTTC | CASSISGVIPYGYTF
TRBJ1-5 | once | NA | TRBV5-6 | TGTGCCAGCAGCTTGAACAATCAGCCCCAGCATTTT | CASSLNNQPQHF
TRBJ2-5 | NA | NA | TRBV6-5 | TGTGCCACCGCCGAAGACGCGACCCAGTACTTC | CATAEDATQYF
TRBJ2-5 | few | NA | TRBV9 | TGTGCCAGCAGCGTAGACTCTTTCGCGGGGCGAAAGACCCAGTACTTC | CASSVDSFAGRKTQYF
TRBJ1-6 | few | NA | TRBV10-2 | TGCGCCAGCAGAGACTACAGGTCCAATTCACCCCTCCACTTT | CASRDYRSNSPLHF
TRBJ1-2 | NA | NA | TRBV5-4 | TGTGCCAGCAGATCAGGCAGGGCCGAAATCTATGGCTACACCTTC | CASRSGRAEIYGYTF
TRBJ1-5 | NA | TRBD1 | TRBV5-6 | TGTGCCAGCAGCTCCGGACAGGCTTGGGGGCAGCCCCAGCATTTT | CASSSGQAWGQPQHF
TRBJ2-7 | NA | TRBD1 | TRBV4-1 | TGCGCCAGCAGCCCCCGACAGGGATCCTACGAGCAGTACTTC | CASSPRQGSYEQYF
TRBJ1-3 | NA | TRBD1 | TRBV12-5 | TGTGCTAGTGCCCCTCGACAGGGATCCATATATTTT | CASAPRQGSIYF
TRBJ1-1 | NA | NA | TRBV4-1 | TGCGCCAGCAGCCAGGGGCCATTGAACACTGAAGCTTTCTTT | CASSQGPLNTEAFF
TRBJ1-6 | NA | TRBD1 | TRBV4-1 | TGCGCCAGCAGTCCACAGGGGTCGATTTATAATTCACCCCTCCACTTT | CASSPQGSIYNSPLHF
TRBJ1-5 | NA | NA | TRBV28 | TGTGCCAGCAACCCTCCCGGCCGGGATCAGCCCCAGCATTTT | CASNPPGRDQPQHF
TRBJ1-2 | once | NA | TRBV18 | TGTGCCAGCTCACCACCAGCCGGGAGCGACTATGGCTACACCTTC | CASSPPAGSDYGYTF
TRBJ1-2 | NA | NA | TRBV27 | TGTGCCAGCAGTTACAGACCCAACTATGGCTACACCTTC | CASSYRPNYGYTF
TRBJ2-3 | NA | NA | TRBV5-1 | TGCGCCAGCAGCTTTTTAGGAAAGGGCACAGATACGCAGTATTTT | CASSFLGKGTDTQYF
TRBJ2-2 | NA | TRBD1 | TRBV7-7 | TGTGCTAGCAGCAAAACGAACGACAGGGCCGGGGAGCTGTTTTTT | CASSKTNDRAGELFF
TRBJ1-4 | NA | NA | TRBV20-1 | TGCAGTGCTAGTCAACAGGATAATGAAAAACTGTTTTTT | CSASQQDNEKLFF
TRBJ1-3 | NA | TRBD1 | TRBV5-1 | TGCGCCAGCAGCTTGGGGGCCAGGGGGCCTGGAAACACCATATATTTT | CASSLGARGPGNTIYF
TRBJ1-2 | NA | NA | TRBV5-6 | TGTGCCAGCAGCTCGGGACTCCTCGGGAACTATGGCTACACCTTC | CASSSGLLGNYGYTF
TRBJ1-5 | NA | TRBD1 | TRBV6-5 | TGTGCCAGCAGTCGACAGGGTAGTCAGCCCCAGCATTTT | CASSRQGSQPQHF
TRBJ1-3 | NA | NA | TRBV6-5 | TGTGCCAGCAGTTACTTGGGACCAAACTCTGGAAACACCATATATTTT | CASSYLGPNSGNTIYF
TRBJ2-7 | NA | NA | TRBV11-2 | TGTGCCAGCAGCTTAGCCTCATCTAGCGCCCACGCCTACGAGCAGTACTTC | CASSLASSSAHAYEQYF
TRBJ2-7 | NA | TRBD2 | TRBV6-2/TRBV6-3 | TGTGCCAGCAGTTACCGACTAGCGGGAGCCTACGAGCAGTACTTC | CASSYRLAGAYEQYF
TRBJ2-7 | once | TRBD2 | TRBV10-3 | TGTGCCAGTCGGACTAGCGGGAGGGCGTACTTC | CASRTSGRAYF
TRBJ1-5 | NA | NA | TRBV18 | TGTGCCAGCTCAGCAGGGAGGGATCAGCCCCAGCATTTT | CASSAGRDQPQHF